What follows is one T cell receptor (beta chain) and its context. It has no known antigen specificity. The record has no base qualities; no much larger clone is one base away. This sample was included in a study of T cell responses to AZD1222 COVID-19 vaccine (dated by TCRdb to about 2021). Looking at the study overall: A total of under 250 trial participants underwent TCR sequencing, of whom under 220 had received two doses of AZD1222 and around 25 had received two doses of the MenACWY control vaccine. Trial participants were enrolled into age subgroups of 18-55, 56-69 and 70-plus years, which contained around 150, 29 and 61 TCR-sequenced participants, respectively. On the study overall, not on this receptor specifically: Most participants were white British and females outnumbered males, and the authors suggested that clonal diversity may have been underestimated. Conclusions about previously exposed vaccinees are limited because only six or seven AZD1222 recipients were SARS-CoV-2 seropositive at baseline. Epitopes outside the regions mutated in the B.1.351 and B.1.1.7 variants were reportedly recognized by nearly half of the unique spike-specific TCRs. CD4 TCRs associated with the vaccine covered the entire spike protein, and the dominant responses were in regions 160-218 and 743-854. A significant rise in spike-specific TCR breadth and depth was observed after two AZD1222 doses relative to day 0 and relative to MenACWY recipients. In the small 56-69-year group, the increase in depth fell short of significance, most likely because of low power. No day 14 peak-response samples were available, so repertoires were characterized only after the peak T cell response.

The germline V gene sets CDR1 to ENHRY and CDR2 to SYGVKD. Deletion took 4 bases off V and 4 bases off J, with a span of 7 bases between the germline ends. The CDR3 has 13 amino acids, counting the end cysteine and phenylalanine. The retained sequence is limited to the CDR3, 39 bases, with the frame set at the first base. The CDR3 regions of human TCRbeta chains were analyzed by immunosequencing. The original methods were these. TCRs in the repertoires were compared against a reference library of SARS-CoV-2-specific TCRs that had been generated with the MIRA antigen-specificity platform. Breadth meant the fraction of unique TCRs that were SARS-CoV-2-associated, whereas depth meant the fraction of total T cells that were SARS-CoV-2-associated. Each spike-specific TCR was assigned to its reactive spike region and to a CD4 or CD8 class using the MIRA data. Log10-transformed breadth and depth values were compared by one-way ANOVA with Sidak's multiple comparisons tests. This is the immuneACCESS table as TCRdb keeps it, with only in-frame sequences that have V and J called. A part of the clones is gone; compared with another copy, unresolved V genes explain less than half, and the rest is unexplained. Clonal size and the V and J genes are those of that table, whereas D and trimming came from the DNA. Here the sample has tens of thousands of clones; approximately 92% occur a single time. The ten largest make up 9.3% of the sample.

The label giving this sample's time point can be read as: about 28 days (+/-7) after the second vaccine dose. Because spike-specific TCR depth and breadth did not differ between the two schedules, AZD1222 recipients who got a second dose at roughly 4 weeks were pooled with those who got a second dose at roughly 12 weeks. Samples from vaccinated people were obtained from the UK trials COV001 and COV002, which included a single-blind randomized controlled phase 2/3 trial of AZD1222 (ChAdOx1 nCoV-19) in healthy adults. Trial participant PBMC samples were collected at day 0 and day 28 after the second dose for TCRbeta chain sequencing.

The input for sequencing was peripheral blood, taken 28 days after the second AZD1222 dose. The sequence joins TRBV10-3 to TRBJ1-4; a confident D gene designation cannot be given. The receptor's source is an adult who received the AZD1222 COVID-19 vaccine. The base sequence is TGTGCCATCAGTGGAGGAGTTAATGAAAAACTGTTTTTT. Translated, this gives CAISGGVNEKLFF.